This T cell receptor delta chain appears in the sequencing data of a study of Vδ1+ human thymocytes. Study-level results: Donors shared many TRG clonotypes but few TRD clonotypes. In the thymus, TRG and TRD repertoires looked highly polyclonal with Gaussian CDR3 lengths. Unlike peripheral blood Vdelta1+ controls, thymic delta-chain sequences included approximately 20% Vdelta2 and few Vdelta3.

Extracted RNA was reverse transcribed into cDNA. The CDR3 regions were amplified by multiplex PCR from V-gene primers to a constant-region primer. TCRdb reran clone calling via CATT on the multiplex PCR reads. The sample lists roughly 76,000 delta-chain clones; about 38% were seen once. The CDR3 contains 23 residues. The germline gives CDR1 TSWWSYY, CDR2 QGS. Of note for this clone: The antigen is unknown. At one of its ends the junction is not consistent with the germline gene, which may arise from a read error.

The sorted cells were CD3+ Vdelta1+ Vdelta2- thymocytes from alphabeta-depleted thymus. The genes are TRDV1 and TRDJ1, with 9 positions matching TRDD3. Sequencing was performed on Vdelta1+ gamma-delta thymocytes from the thymus. The subset was: FACS-sorted CD3+ TCRalphabeta- TCRVdelta1+ TCRVdelta2- thymocytes. The TCR was taken from a boy in the first two years of life who had congenital heart surgery. CDR3 loop: CALGELSPISYWGSKAYTDKPIF. The CDR3 DNA is TGTGCTCTTGGGGAACTATCACCCATCTCGTACTGGGGGAGCAAAGCATACACCGATAAACCCATCTTT.